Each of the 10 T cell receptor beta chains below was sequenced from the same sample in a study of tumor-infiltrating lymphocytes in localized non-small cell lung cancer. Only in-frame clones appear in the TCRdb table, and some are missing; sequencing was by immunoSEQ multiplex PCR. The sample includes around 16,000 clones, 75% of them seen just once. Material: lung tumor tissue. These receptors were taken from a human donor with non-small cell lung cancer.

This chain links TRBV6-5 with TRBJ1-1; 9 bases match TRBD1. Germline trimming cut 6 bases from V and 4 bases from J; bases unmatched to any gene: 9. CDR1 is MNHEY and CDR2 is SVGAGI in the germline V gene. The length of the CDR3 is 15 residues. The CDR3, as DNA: TGTGCCAGCAGACGGGGACAGGGAGGGACCACTGAAGCTTTCTTT. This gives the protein CASRRGQGGTTEAFF.

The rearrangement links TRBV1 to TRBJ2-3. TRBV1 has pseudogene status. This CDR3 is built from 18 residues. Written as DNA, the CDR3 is TGCACCAGCAGCCAAGTGCGGTGCGGGACAAAAGGTACAGATACGCAGTATTTT. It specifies CTSSQVRCGTKGTDTQYF.

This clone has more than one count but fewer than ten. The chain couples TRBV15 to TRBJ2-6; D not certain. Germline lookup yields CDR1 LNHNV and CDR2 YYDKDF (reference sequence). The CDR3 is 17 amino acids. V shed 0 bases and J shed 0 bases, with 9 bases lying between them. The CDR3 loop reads CATSRDGEPSGANVLTF. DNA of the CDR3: TGTGCCACCAGCAGAGATGGGGAACCCTCTGGGGCCAACGTCCTGACTTTC.

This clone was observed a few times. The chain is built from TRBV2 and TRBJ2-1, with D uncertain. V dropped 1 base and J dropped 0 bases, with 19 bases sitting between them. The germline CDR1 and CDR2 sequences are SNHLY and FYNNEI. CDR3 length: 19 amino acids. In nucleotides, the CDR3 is TGTGCCAGCAGTGAAGACGTGAAAGTGGCCTTAAGCTCCTACAATGAGCAGTTCTTC. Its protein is CASSEDVKVALSSYNEQFF.

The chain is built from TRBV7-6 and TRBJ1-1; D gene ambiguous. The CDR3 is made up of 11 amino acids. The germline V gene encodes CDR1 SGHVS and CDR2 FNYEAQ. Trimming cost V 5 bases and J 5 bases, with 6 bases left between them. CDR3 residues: CASSPGTEAFF. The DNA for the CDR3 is TGTGCCAGCAGCCCTGGGACTGAAGCTTTCTTT.

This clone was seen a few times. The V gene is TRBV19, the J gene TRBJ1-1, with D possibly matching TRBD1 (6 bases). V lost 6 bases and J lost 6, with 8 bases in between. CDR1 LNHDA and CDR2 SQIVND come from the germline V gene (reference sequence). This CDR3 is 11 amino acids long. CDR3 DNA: TGTGCCAGTAGACAGGGAGCTGAAGCTTTCTTT. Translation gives CASRQGAEAFF.

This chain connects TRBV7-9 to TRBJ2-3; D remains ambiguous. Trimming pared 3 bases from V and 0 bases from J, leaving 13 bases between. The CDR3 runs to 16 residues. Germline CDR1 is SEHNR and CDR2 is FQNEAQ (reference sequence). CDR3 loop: CASSFVAAYSTDTQYF. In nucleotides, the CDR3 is TGTGCCAGCAGCTTCGTGGCCGCTTATAGCACAGATACGCAGTATTTT.

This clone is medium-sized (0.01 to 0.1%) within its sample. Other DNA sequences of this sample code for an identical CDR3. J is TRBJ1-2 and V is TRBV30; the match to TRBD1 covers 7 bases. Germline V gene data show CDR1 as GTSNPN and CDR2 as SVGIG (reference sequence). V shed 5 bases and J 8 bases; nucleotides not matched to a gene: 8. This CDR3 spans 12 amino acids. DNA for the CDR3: TGTGCCTGGGACAGGGAATTCGGGGGCTACACCTTC. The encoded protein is CAWDREFGGYTF.

The CDR3: CAITERDGLNTEAFF. CDR3 sequence (DNA): TGTGCCATCACCGAACGGGACGGATTGAACACTGAAGCTTTCTTT. This rearrangement joins TRBV10-3 to TRBJ1-1; D perhaps matches TRBD1 (5 bases). Trimming pared 7 bases from V and 0 bases from J, leaving 15 bases between. The V gene's germline CDR1 is ENHRY and CDR2 SYGVKD. This CDR3 has 15 residues.

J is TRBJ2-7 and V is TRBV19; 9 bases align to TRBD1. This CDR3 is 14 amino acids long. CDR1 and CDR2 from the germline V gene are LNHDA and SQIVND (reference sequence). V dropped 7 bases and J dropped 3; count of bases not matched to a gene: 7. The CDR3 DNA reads TGTGCCAGTAACTATGGGGGACAGGGCTACGAGCAGTACTTC. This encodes CASNYGGQGYEQYF.